Each of the 29 T cell receptor beta chains below was sequenced from the same sample in a study of blood T cell repertoires in COVID-19. Assay used: immunoSEQ multiplex PCR; TCRdb lists only in-frame clones, some missing. The profile covers about 110,000 clones, with approximately 86% appearing a single time and roughly 4% taken by the ten largest. The sequenced material came from peripheral blood. These receptors came from a man aged 35 to 55 with acute or convalescent COVID-19.

V is TRBV6-5 and J is TRBJ2-1; maybe TRBD1 (6 bases). This CDR3 spans 14 amino acids. V shed 5 bases and J shed 3 bases, with 11 bases lying between them. The V gene's germline CDR1 is MNHEY and CDR2 SVGAGI. The CDR3 protein is CASSPGVGYNEQFF. For the CDR3, the DNA is TGTGCCAGCAGTCCAGGGGTAGGCTACAATGAGCAGTTCTTC.

CDR3 amino acids: CASTDSSGYEQYF. The CDR3 bases are TGTGCCAGCACGGACTCTAGCGGCTACGAGCAGTACTTC. The genes are TRBV13 and TRBJ2-7, with TRBD2 matching over 7 bases. Germline values: CDR1 PRHDT, CDR2 FYEKMQ (reference sequence). The V and J ends lost 7 bases and 3 bases, in that order; junction bases with no gene match: 6. CDR3 length: 13 residues.

CDR3 in DNA: TGTGCCAGCAGCTTAGGGCTAGCGGGGCACCAAGAGACCCAGTACTTC. It translates to CASSLGLAGHQETQYF. The chain uses TRBV7-2 and TRBJ2-5, with TRBD2 matching 9 bases. CDR3 length: 16 residues. Trimming took 1 base from V and 0 from J; bases not matched to a gene: 3. Germline CDR1 is SGHTA and CDR2 is FQGNSA.

The chain combines TRBV12-3 or TRBV12-4 with TRBJ1-1; D is possibly TRBD1 (5 bases). This CDR3 is 13 amino acids long. Trimming left V 2 bases short and J 6 bases short, with 10 bases between. CDR3 amino acids: CASSLIRGSEAFF. The CDR3 nucleotides are TGTGCCAGCAGTTTAATTAGGGGCTCTGAAGCTTTCTTT.

Only one count was recorded for this clone. The rearrangement links TRBV13 to TRBJ2-5, with D possibly being TRBD1 (6 bases). Trimming left V 5 bases short and J 4 bases short, with 17 bases between. The CDR3 is made up of 15 amino acids. The germline V gene has CDR1 PRHDT and CDR2 FYEKMQ (reference sequence). As DNA, the CDR3 is TGTGCCAGCAGCATCGGGACATCATGGGGAGAGACCCAGTACTTC. This gives the protein CASSIGTSWGETQYF.

The rearrangement links TRBV4-1 to TRBJ1-3; TRBD1 agrees at 11 bases. From germline, CDR1 is MGHRA and CDR2 YSYEKL. The CDR3 length is 20 residues. The V segment lost 4 bases and the J segment 1 base; nucleotides outside the gene matches: 15. The CDR3 reads CASSLNPGTGGVKSGNTIYF. The CDR3 DNA reads TGCGCCAGCAGCCTAAACCCCGGGACAGGGGGTGTTAAATCTGGAAACACCATATATTTT.

This chain joins TRBV25-1 and TRBJ2-7; 7 bases map to TRBD1. The CDR3 loop spans 15 amino acids. After removal of 6 bases from V and 1 base from J, the junction contained 9 bases not matched to a gene. Germline V lookup: CDR1 MGHDK, CDR2 SYGVNS. The CDR3 coding sequence is TGTGCCAGCAGCCCCCTCAACAGGGGATCCTACGAGCAGTACTTC. Amino acids: CASSPLNRGSYEQYF.

The chain links TRBV6-6 to TRBJ2-2, with 9 bases identical to TRBD1. Germline V gene sequence: CDR1 MNHNY, CDR2 SVGAGI (reference sequence). The CDR3 covers 16 residues. Unmatched junction bases numbered 5, after V lost 5 bases and J lost 1 base. CDR3 coding DNA: TGTGCCAGCAGTCGCGGACAGGGGAGGAACACCGGGGAGCTGTTTTTT. Encoded protein: CASSRGQGRNTGELFF.

Only a few counts were recorded for this clone. The rearrangement links TRBV5-1 to TRBJ1-4; TRBD1 matches at 10 bases. CDR1 SGHRS and CDR2 YFSETQ come from the germline V gene. The CDR3 is made up of 15 amino acids. J was trimmed by 7 bases and V by 5 bases; bases with no gene match: 8. The CDR3: CASSSGTGASEKLFF. In DNA, the CDR3 is TGCGCCAGCAGTTCGGGGACAGGGGCATCTGAAAAACTGTTTTTT.

V gene TRBV9 combines with J gene TRBJ2-6; D unresolved. The CDR3 has 16 residues. V was clipped by 4 bases and J by 2 bases, with 13 bases between them. Per germline, CDR1 SGDLS and CDR2 YYNGEE. The CDR3 protein is CASSPRERTGANVLTF. As DNA, the CDR3 is TGTGCCAGCAGCCCCCGTGAGAGGACTGGGGCCAACGTCCTGACTTTC.

The CDR3 here is CASSQDLVTSVSGANVLTF. CDR3 in DNA: TGTGCCAGCAGCCAAGATCTAGTGACTAGCGTCTCTGGGGCCAACGTCCTGACTTTC. The chain links TRBV4-2 to TRBJ2-6, with 8 nucleotides matching TRBD2. CDR3 size: 19 residues. The V segment lost 0 bases and the J segment 0 bases; nucleotides outside the gene matches: 7. Per the germline V gene, CDR1 is LGHNA and CDR2 is YNFKEQ.

The CDR3 DNA reads TGTGCCTGGAGTCAAGGGACAGGCCTCTATGGCTACACCTTC. This codes for CAWSQGTGLYGYTF. The genes are TRBV30 and TRBJ1-2, with 8 bases aligning to TRBD1. Germline CDR1 and CDR2: GTSNPN and SVGIG (reference sequence). The ends lost 2 bases at V and 4 bases at J; junction bases unmatched: 6. The CDR3 has 14 amino acids.

The chain has TRBV6-4 and TRBJ2-3, with TRBD1 matching 10 bases. CDR1 is MRHNA and CDR2 is SNTAGT in the germline V gene. The CDR3 is made up of 17 amino acids. With 7 bases clipped from V and 2 bases from J, the junction kept 12 bases outside the gene matches. The CDR3 sequence is CASNGPGTGVFTDTQYF. The CDR3 DNA is TGTGCCAGCAACGGACCCGGGACAGGGGTTTTCACAGATACGCAGTATTTT.

The DNA of the CDR3 is TGTGCCTGGAGATATCAGGCGAACACTGAAGCTTTCTTT. Translating gives CAWRYQANTEAFF. The chain is built from TRBV30 and TRBJ1-1; D is unclear. Germline V gene sequence: CDR1 GTSNPN, CDR2 SVGIG (reference sequence). The germline V and J ends were trimmed by 3 bases and 1 base, with 9 bases remaining between them. This CDR3 spans 13 amino acids.

This chain links TRBV6-4 with TRBJ1-1; D is uncertain. Germline-derived CDR1 and CDR2 are MRHNA and SNTAGT. The CDR3 is 15 residues long. V lost 4 bases and J 0 bases, leaving 12 bases between the germline ends. CDR3 protein: CASSGLGSMNTEAFF. DNA of the CDR3: TGTGCCAGCAGTGGTTTGGGCAGCATGAACACTGAAGCTTTCTTT.

The chain joins TRBV6-5 to TRBJ1-2; 10 bases match TRBD1. Trimming removed 6 bases from V and 4 bases from J; junction bases left unmatched: 8. The germline gives CDR1 MNHEY, CDR2 SVGAGI. The CDR3 length is 15 residues. The CDR3 region has the DNA TGTGCCAGCAGCGTCTCGACAGGGGGCGTCTATGGCTACACCTTC. Amino acid sequence: CASSVSTGGVYGYTF.

Concerning this clone itself: This sample includes further DNA sequences coding for the same CDR3. The rearrangement uses TRBV7-3 and TRBJ1-1; 9 positions match TRBD1. This CDR3 has 14 amino acids. J lost 5 bases, V lost 4 bases, and 5 bases had no gene match. Germline assignment: CDR1 SGHTA and CDR2 FQGTGA. CDR3 DNA: TGTGCCAGCAGCTCGGGACAGGGAAATACTGAAGCTTTCTTT. It yields the protein CASSSGQGNTEAFF. Combining the CDR3 with reference TRBV7-3 and TRBJ1-1 gives the whole variable domain GAGVSQTPSNKVTEKGKYVELRCDPISGHTALYWYRQSLGQGPEFLIYFQGTGAADDSGLPNDRFFAVRPEGSVSTLKIQRTERGDSAVYLCASSSGQGNTEAFFGQGTRLTVV.

The chain links TRBV6-1 to TRBJ2-3; D is perhaps TRBD2 (5 bases). Germline CDR1 is MNHNS and CDR2 is SASEGT. V was clipped by 4 bases and J by 1 base, with 9 bases between them. The CDR3 covers 14 residues. The CDR3 loop is CASSVAPGTDTQYF. CDR3 nucleotide sequence: TGTGCCAGCAGTGTAGCGCCAGGCACAGATACGCAGTATTTT.

The CDR3 DNA reads as TGTGCCAGTAGTCCCGCAGCAGATACGCAGTATTTT. Translating gives CASSPAADTQYF. The rearrangement links TRBV19 to TRBJ2-3, with D unclear. Trimming pared 5 bases from V and 4 bases from J, leaving 7 bases between. This CDR3 is 12 amino acids long. CDR1 LNHDA and CDR2 SQIVND come from the germline V gene (reference sequence).

Only one count was recorded for this clone. The chain combines TRBV4-3 with TRBJ1-2, with D hard to call. The V end lost 2 bases, the J end lost 4 bases, and 11 bases lay between the germline ends. Looked up from germline, CDR1 is LGHNA and CDR2 is YSLEER. This CDR3 has 14 amino acids. In DNA form, the CDR3 reads TGCGCCAGCAGCCAACGGACGGGAAGCTATGGCTACACCTTC. It yields the protein CASSQRTGSYGYTF.

The chain is built from TRBV5-8 and TRBJ2-7; 9 nucleotides line up with TRBD1. V gave up 0 bases and J gave up 2 bases; unmatched junction bases: 3. The CDR3 sequence is 15 residues long. Per the germline V gene, CDR1 is SGHTS and CDR2 is YDEGEE. The CDR3 protein is CASSLAWTGAYEQYF. The CDR3 region has the DNA TGTGCCAGCAGCTTGGCGTGGACAGGGGCCTACGAGCAGTACTTC.

V gene TRBV6-5 combines with J gene TRBJ1-4; no firm D call. The CDR3 contains 13 residues. V lost 6 bases to trimming and J lost 5 bases, with 10 bases between them. From germline, CDR1 is MNHEY and CDR2 SVGAGI. The CDR3 reads CASSRQENEKLFF. The CDR3 DNA reads as TGTGCCAGCAGCAGACAAGAAAATGAAAAACTGTTTTTT.

The chain carries TRBV6-1 and TRBJ1-5; 7 bases are shared with TRBD1. Germline V gene sequence: CDR1 MNHNS, CDR2 SASEGT. The V gene end was trimmed by 0 bases and the J gene end by 4 bases; junction bases not matched to a gene: 3. The CDR3 loop spans 15 amino acids. The CDR3 DNA is TGTGCCAGCAGTGAAGCGCGACAGGGTAATCAGCCCCAGCATTTT. Protein: CASSEARQGNQPQHF.

The chain couples TRBV19 to TRBJ1-5; a weak D match, TRBD1 (5 bases). There are 16 residues in the CDR3. CDR1 and CDR2 (germline): LNHDA, SQIVND (reference sequence). V lost 1 base to trimming and J lost 4 bases, with 14 bases between them. This chain's CDR3 is CASSIGGGRLNQPQHF. The DNA for the CDR3 is TGTGCCAGTAGTATAGGCGGGGGACGGCTAAATCAGCCCCAGCATTTT.

The V gene is TRBV6-6, the J gene TRBJ1-1, with D unclear. V was shortened by 2 bases and J by 0 bases, with 13 bases between the two germline ends. The CDR3 is 16 residues long. Per germline, CDR1 MNHNY and CDR2 SVGAGI (reference sequence). CDR3 sequence: CASSYTAPGMNTEAFF. CDR3 bases: TGTGCCAGCAGTTACACCGCCCCGGGGATGAACACTGAAGCTTTCTTT.

This clone was observed a single time. The chain links TRBV19 to TRBJ2-7; possible D gene TRBD2, 6 bases. Germline V lookup: CDR1 LNHDA, CDR2 SQIVND (reference sequence). V lost 1 base and J lost 6, with 10 bases in between. The CDR3 consists of 13 residues. The CDR3 nucleotides read TGTGCCAGTAGTATAGTGACCGGGGGCGAGCAGTACTTC. Amino acid sequence: CASSIVTGGEQYF.

V and J are TRBV10-3 and TRBJ1-1; D gene unclear. V was pared by 2 bases and J by 7 bases, with 14 bases between. The CDR3 has 14 residues. Germline assignment: CDR1 ENHRY and CDR2 SYGVKD. The CDR3 loop reads CAISERVEGNEAFF. CDR3 DNA: TGTGCCATCAGTGAGAGGGTGGAGGGAAATGAAGCTTTCTTT.

This rearrangement joins TRBV9 to TRBJ1-6, with no clear D. The germline V gene encodes CDR1 SGDLS and CDR2 YYNGEE. Trimming stripped 1 base from V and 0 bases from J, with 8 bases between. The CDR3 consists of 16 residues. CDR3 DNA: TGTGCCAGCAGCGTATGGGCGAGCTCCTATAATTCACCCCTCCACTTT. It yields the protein CASSVWASSYNSPLHF.

The rearrangement joins TRBV7-9 to TRBJ1-2; TRBD1 is a possible D gene (5 bases). Germline values: CDR1 SEHNR, CDR2 FQNEAQ (reference sequence). This CDR3 region has 14 residues. V was cut by 7 bases and J by 5 bases, with 17 bases left in between. Here the CDR3 DNA reads TGTGCCAGCATTAGACTAGGGGACCCATATGGCTACACCTTC. It is translated as CASIRLGDPYGYTF.